This entry lists 31 T cell receptor beta chains sequenced from one sample in a study of blood T cell repertoires in COVID-19. Here immunoSEQ multiplex PCR was the method, and the copy in TCRdb shows in-frame clones only, minus some. Of fewer than 250,000 clones in the sample, 70% to 90% were seen once. The sample consisted of peripheral blood. The receptors come from a man aged 35 to 55 with acute or convalescent COVID-19.

The V gene is TRBV7-6, the J gene TRBJ1-2; TRBD1 might be the D (5 bases). The germline V gene encodes CDR1 SGHVS and CDR2 FNYEAQ. Trimming took 1 base from V and 5 from J, leaving 17 bases between them. The CDR3 has 16 residues. The CDR3 loop is CASSLETGRAGYGYTF. In DNA, the CDR3 is TGTGCCAGCAGCTTAGAAACGGGGAGGGCAGGGTATGGCTACACCTTC.

J is TRBJ2-1 and V is TRBV4-3; 8 bases are shared with TRBD1. Germline trimming cut 1 base from V and 7 bases from J; bases unmatched to any gene: 6. CDR1 and CDR2 (germline): LGHNA, YSLEER. This CDR3 has 15 residues. The DNA for the CDR3 is TGCGCCAGCAGCCAAGGACAGGGGAGTTGGAATGAGCAGTTCTTC. Translation: CASSQGQGSWNEQFF.

The chain joins TRBV7-9 to TRBJ1-2; 7 positions agree with TRBD1. With 7 bases clipped from V and 3 bases from J, the junction kept 11 bases outside the gene matches. CDR3 length: 15 residues. Germline V gives CDR1 SEHNR, CDR2 FQNEAQ (reference sequence). As DNA, the CDR3 is TGTGCCAGCACCGAGACAGGGAAGGGAGACTATGGCTACACCTTC. This encodes CASTETGKGDYGYTF.

The CDR3 is CASRTGGFQPQHF. DNA for the CDR3: TGTGCCAGCAGGACAGGGGGCTTTCAGCCCCAGCATTTT. V gene TRBV5-6 combines with J gene TRBJ1-5, with TRBD1 matching over 10 bases. Trimming cost V 5 bases and J 6 bases; bases outside gene matches: 2. The CDR3 is 13 amino acids. Per germline, CDR1 SGHDT and CDR2 YYEEEE. Full variable domain (remainder filled in from reference TRBV5-6 and TRBJ1-5): DAGVTQSPTHLIKTRGQQVTLRCSPKSGHDTVSWYQQALGQGPQFIFQYYEEEERQRGNFPDRFSGHQFPNYSSELNVNALLLGDSALYLCASRTGGFQPQHFGDGTRLSIL.

The chain recombines TRBV10-1 with TRBJ1-1; D is perhaps TRBD1 (5 bases). The CDR3 runs 13 residues. Trimming removed 8 bases from V and 6 bases from J, with 16 bases in between. Looked up from germline, CDR1 is WNHNN and CDR2 is SYGVQD (reference sequence). CDR3 nucleotide sequence: TGCGCCAGCGCCCTGGGGGGTTCCGCTGAAGCTTTCTTT. The encoded protein is CASALGGSAEAFF.

The J gene is TRBJ2-5, the V gene TRBV5-1; maybe TRBD1 (6 bases). The CDR3 has 14 amino acids. Germline-derived CDR1 and CDR2 are SGHRS and YFSETQ. V was trimmed by 4 bases and J by 2 bases, leaving 12 bases between them. The CDR3 region is CASSQGQEQETQYF. The DNA of the CDR3 is TGCGCCAGCAGCCAGGGGCAGGAACAAGAGACCCAGTACTTC.

The count of this clone is one. A much larger clone lies one base from this, so it may be a read error. This chain links TRBV19 with TRBJ2-3, with 12 nucleotides matching TRBD2. The V segment lost 9 bases and the J segment 0 bases; nucleotides outside the gene matches: 4. The CDR3 runs to 15 residues. CDR1 is LNHDA and CDR2 is SQIVND in the germline V gene (reference sequence). The CDR3: CASSGLAGSTDTQYF. The DNA of the CDR3 is TGTGCCAGCAGCGGACTAGCGGGGAGCACAGATACGCAGTATTTT. The variable domain in full, completed from reference TRBV19 and TRBJ2-3, reads DGGITQSPKYLFRKEGQNVTLSCEQNLNHDAMYWYRQDPGQGLRLIYYSQIVNDFQKGDIAEGYSVSREKKESFPLTVTSAQKNPTAFYLCASSGLAGSTDTQYFGPGTRLTVL.

This clone was seen ten or more times. The rearrangement links TRBV10-3 to TRBJ1-2, with 8 bases aligning to TRBD1. Germline CDR1 reads ENHRY; CDR2 reads SYGVKD. V dropped 7 bases and J dropped 4; count of bases not matched to a gene: 11. The CDR3 extends over 15 amino acids. CDR3 in amino acids: CAITADRGPLYGYTF. The CDR3 bases are TGTGCCATCACTGCCGACAGGGGCCCACTCTATGGCTACACCTTC.

V usage is TRBV9 and J usage is TRBJ2-1, with 9 bases aligning to TRBD2. Per the germline V gene, CDR1 is SGDLS and CDR2 is YYNGEE. V lost 4 bases, J lost 4 bases, and 9 bases stayed unmatched. The CDR3 totals 16 residues. The CDR3 region is CASSLGASGAYNEQFF. CDR3 coding DNA: TGTGCCAGCAGCCTCGGTGCTAGCGGGGCATACAATGAGCAGTTCTTC.

The gene calls are TRBV4-1 and TRBJ1-2, with D possibly TRBD1 on 6 matching bases. CDR3 length: 14 amino acids. Germline values: CDR1 MGHRA, CDR2 YSYEKL. Trimming cost V 3 bases and J 7 bases, with 15 bases left between them. The CDR3 is CASSQEARGTGYTF. The DNA of the CDR3 is TGCGCCAGCAGCCAGGAGGCCAGGGGTACTGGCTACACCTTC.

The V call is TRBV3-1 (or the pseudogene TRBV3-2), the J call TRBJ1-5; 7 bases match TRBD1. Germline CDR1 and CDR2: LGHDT and YNNKEL (reference sequence). V lost 2 bases, J lost 3 bases, and 4 bases stayed unmatched. This CDR3 spans 15 amino acids. CDR3 region: CASSQSTGFNQPQHF. The CDR3 DNA reads TGTGCCAGCAGCCAATCGACAGGGTTCAATCAGCCCCAGCATTTT.

The chain couples TRBV28 to TRBJ2-1; D unresolved. The CDR3 has 12 residues. The ends were cut back, 6 bases at V and 3 bases at J, with 6 bases in the middle. Looked up from germline, CDR1 is MDHEN and CDR2 is SYDVKM. This CDR3 is CASSLSYNEQFF. Here the CDR3 DNA reads TGTGCCAGCAGCCTGAGCTACAATGAGCAGTTCTTC.

This sequence joins TRBV9 and TRBJ1-6; 10 nucleotides line up with TRBD1. The CDR3 sequence is 16 residues long. Germline CDR1 and CDR2: SGDLS and YYNGEE. The V and J ends lost 3 bases and 9 bases, in that order; junction bases with no gene match: 9. The CDR3 nucleotides are TGTGCCAGCAGCGCGAGGAATGGACAGGGGGTTTCACCCCTCCACTTT. Its translation is CASSARNGQGVSPLHF.

The CDR3 DNA reads as TGTGCCAGCAGGCTAGCGGCTGAATGGGAGACCCAGTACTTC. Residues: CASRLAAEWETQYF. This rearrangement joins TRBV2 to TRBJ2-5, with 7 bases matching TRBD2. The V gene end was trimmed by 6 bases and the J gene end by 5 bases; junction bases not matched to a gene: 9. The CDR3 totals 14 residues. Germline V gene lookup returns CDR1 SNHLY and CDR2 FYNNEI.

The genes are TRBV7-2 and TRBJ1-5, with 7 bases lining up with TRBD1. J was trimmed by 3 bases and V by 2 bases; bases with no gene match: 4. The CDR3 covers 15 residues. Germline CDR1 and CDR2: SGHTA and FQGNSA. This chain's CDR3 is CASSLWTGINQPQHF. In nucleotides, the CDR3 is TGTGCCAGCAGCTTATGGACAGGCATCAATCAGCCCCAGCATTTT.

This clone was seen only a few times. The chain combines TRBV6-2 or TRBV6-3 with TRBJ2-7, with TRBD1 matching over 9 bases. The CDR3 runs to 16 residues. The germline V gene encodes CDR1 MNHEY and CDR2 SVGEGT. V was pared by 5 bases and J by 7 bases, with 15 bases of the junction left unmatched. The CDR3 loop is CASSGGLNRGPVEQYF. The CDR3 DNA reads as TGTGCCAGCAGTGGGGGGCTAAACAGGGGGCCCGTGGAGCAGTACTTC.

The chain links TRBV29-1 to TRBJ1-1; tentative D call: TRBD1 (5 bases). CDR1 is SQVTM and CDR2 is ANQGSEA in the germline V gene. V shed 6 bases and J shed 4 bases, with 18 bases lying between them. The CDR3 length is 14 residues. Here the CDR3 DNA reads TGCAGCGTCGCGCTCGACAGTTGGGCCACTGAAGCTTTCTTT. Translating it yields CSVALDSWATEAFF.

V and J are TRBV29-1 and TRBJ2-5; 7 positions agree with TRBD1. The length of the CDR3 is 14 residues. Per the germline V gene, CDR1 is SQVTM and CDR2 is ANQGSEA. The J segment lost 5 bases and the V segment lost 2 bases, leaving 8 bases of the junction unmatched. This CDR3 is CSVETAGGLETQYF. The DNA for the CDR3 is TGCAGCGTTGAAACGGCAGGGGGTCTGGAGACCCAGTACTTC.

The CDR3 reads CASSLGWGRLTDTQYF. Here the CDR3 DNA reads TGCGCCAGCAGCTTGGGGTGGGGGCGCCTCACAGATACGCAGTATTTT. J is TRBJ2-3 and V is TRBV5-1; D may be TRBD1 (6 bases). Germline CDR1 is SGHRS and CDR2 is YFSETQ. The CDR3 loop spans 16 amino acids. V dropped 0 bases and J dropped 2 bases, with 13 bases sitting between them. Together with reference TRBV5-1 and TRBJ2-3, the CDR3 gives the full variable domain: KAGVTQTPRYLIKTRGQQVTLSCSPISGHRSVSWYQQTPGQGLQFLFEYFSETQRNKGNFPGRFSGRQFSNSRSEMNVSTLELGDSALYLCASSLGWGRLTDTQYFGPGTRLTVL.

This clone appeared a single time. The rearrangement links TRBV9 to TRBJ2-7, with 9 bases that match TRBD1. The CDR3 covers 15 residues. V gave up 3 bases and J gave up 3 bases; unmatched junction bases: 7. Germline assignment: CDR1 SGDLS and CDR2 YYNGEE. The CDR3 nucleotides are TGTGCCAGCAGCGCCGGGACAGGGAAGTACTACGAGCAGTACTTC. This codes for CASSAGTGKYYEQYF.

The chain links TRBV4-2 to TRBJ1-1; possibly TRBD1 for D (6 bases). The ends were cut back, 4 bases at V and 6 bases at J, with 18 bases in the middle. Per germline, CDR1 LGHNA and CDR2 YNFKEQ. The CDR3 loop spans 15 amino acids. CDR3 residues: CASSRQRTVVAEAFF. The CDR3 coding sequence is TGTGCCAGCAGCCGACAACGGACAGTCGTGGCTGAAGCTTTCTTT.

The gene calls are TRBV27 and TRBJ1-2; D is undetermined. The CDR3 extends over 13 amino acids. The germline gives CDR1 MNHEY, CDR2 SMNVEV (reference sequence). With 6 bases removed from V and 2 bases from J, the gap between germline ends came to 10 bases. CDR3 DNA: TGTGCCAGCAGATTCGACGGGAACTATGGCTACACCTTC. Protein sequence: CASRFDGNYGYTF.

V is TRBV2 and J is TRBJ2-5; D is possibly TRBD2 (7 bases). In germline, CDR1 is SNHLY, CDR2 FYNNEI. V lost 2 bases and J lost 2, with 21 bases in between. CDR3 length: 18 residues. Here the CDR3 DNA reads TGTGCCAGCAGTGAACTTTGGGGGATAGGGGGGGCTCAAGAGACCCAGTACTTC. Translation gives CASSELWGIGGAQETQYF.

V gene TRBV7-8 combines with J gene TRBJ1-1; D might be TRBD1 (6 bases). CDR3 length equals 16 residues. Germline CDR1 is SGHVS and CDR2 is FQNEAQ. V shed 5 bases and J shed 4 bases, with 20 bases lying between them. Here the CDR3 DNA reads TGTGCCAGCAGCGATCACAGGGTCGGCAGGGGCACTGAAGCTTTCTTT. Translated, it gives CASSDHRVGRGTEAFF.

This CDR3 reads CASSLFGYEQYF. The CDR3 nucleotides read TGTGCCAGCAGCTTATTCGGCTACGAGCAGTACTTC. This rearrangement joins TRBV7-9 to TRBJ2-7, with D unresolved. V shed 2 bases and J shed 3 bases, with 5 bases lying between them. The CDR3 length is 12 residues. CDR1 and CDR2 from the germline V gene are SEHNR and FQNEAQ (reference sequence).

The chain recombines TRBV6-2 or TRBV6-3 with TRBJ1-5; the match to TRBD1 covers 11 bases. V trimming: 4 bases; J trimming: 0 bases; junction bases outside the gene matches: 2. Germline assignment: CDR1 MNHEY and CDR2 SVGEGT. This CDR3 spans 16 amino acids. The CDR3 is CASSSGTGGSNQPQHF. CDR3 sequence (DNA): TGTGCCAGCAGTTCCGGGACAGGGGGTAGCAATCAGCCCCAGCATTTT.

The V call is TRBV5-1, the J call TRBJ2-1, with TRBD2 matching 7 bases. Germline V gives CDR1 SGHRS, CDR2 YFSETQ. CDR3 size: 15 residues. Trimming cost V 5 bases and J 0 bases; bases outside gene matches: 5. The CDR3 protein is CASRQSSGSYNEQFF. The CDR3 bases are TGCGCCAGCAGACAATCTAGCGGCTCCTACAATGAGCAGTTCTTC.

A single count supports this clone. The V and J genes are TRBV19 and TRBJ1-5; TRBD1 matches 7 bases. Germline values: CDR1 LNHDA, CDR2 SQIVND (reference sequence). The CDR3 contains 13 residues. The J segment lost 6 bases and the V segment lost 9 bases, leaving 8 bases of the junction unmatched. CDR3 in amino acids: CASQDRVVQPQHF. CDR3 bases: TGTGCCAGCCAAGACAGGGTTGTTCAGCCCCAGCATTTT.

Only one count was recorded for this clone. V usage is TRBV11-1 and J usage is TRBJ1-3; 7 nucleotides line up with TRBD1. The trim removed 5 bases at V and 0 bases at J, leaving 4 bases unmatched. Germline V gene sequence: CDR1 SGHAT, CDR2 FQDESV (reference sequence). This CDR3 contains 15 residues. CDR3 amino acids: CASSRGTASGNTIYF. The CDR3 coding sequence is TGTGCCAGCAGCCGCGGGACAGCCTCTGGAAACACCATATATTTT.

The chain joins TRBV29-1 to TRBJ2-1; D perhaps matches TRBD2 (6 bases). V lost 4 bases and J lost 1, with 14 bases in between. Germline V gives CDR1 SQVTM, CDR2 ANQGSEA. The CDR3 spans 15 residues. The CDR3 sequence is CSVVGGGGSYNEQFF. CDR3 coding DNA: TGCAGCGTTGTTGGGGGTGGAGGGTCCTACAATGAGCAGTTCTTC.

The chain uses TRBV7-8 and TRBJ2-7; 7 bases are a match to TRBD1. CDR3 length equals 14 residues. Germline values: CDR1 SGHVS, CDR2 FQNEAQ. With V trimmed by 5 bases and J by 6 bases, 10 bases remained unmatched. CDR3 bases: TGTGCCAGCAGCCTCCAGGGGGTCAGGAGCGAGCAGTACTTC. The encoded protein is CASSLQGVRSEQYF.